The rows below give T cell receptor beta chains drawn from one sample of a study of graft-versus-host responses after intestinal transplantation. These receptors have no known antigen. Produced via immunoSEQ multiplex PCR; TCRdb's table is partial and in-frame only. This table has some 96,000 clones, roughly 87% appearing once. Material: unstimulated CD4+ T cells sorted from spleen or lymph node cells, obtained before transplant. The source is a human donor who was the organ donor for an intestinal transplant. CDR3s include the opening cysteine and the closing phenylalanine or tryptophan. Each record gives: J gene, clone size, D gene, V gene, CDR3 protein, CDR3 DNA. A D gene is named only where the DNA matches it firmly. The size of a clone is reported for some rows only, either as once, few or many, or as a class for expanded clones.

TRBJ2-5 | NA | NA | TRBV7-3 | CASSLTNRGAWSETQYF | TGTGCCAGCAGCTTAACGAATCGGGGGGCGTGGTCGGAGACCCAGTACTTC
TRBJ1-2 | NA | NA | TRBV7-2 | CASSLFGLRQKSYGYTF | TGTGCCAGCAGCTTATTTGGGTTGCGGCAGAAGAGCTATGGCTACACCTTC
TRBJ2-7 | once | TRBD1 | TRBV27 | CASSLLYRGHEQYF | TGTGCCAGCAGTTTATTATACAGGGGTCACGAGCAGTACTTC
TRBJ2-3 | NA | NA | TRBV7-6 | CASSLAQYTDTQYF | TGTGCCAGCAGCTTAGCGCAATACACAGATACGCAGTATTTT
TRBJ2-1 | NA | TRBD2 | TRBV7-9 | CASSPAGGLNEQFF | TGTGCCAGCAGCCCAGCGGGGGGCCTGAATGAGCAGTTCTTC
TRBJ1-3 | few | NA | TRBV9 | CASSVDPDGNTIYF | TGTGCCAGCAGCGTAGACCCCGATGGAAACACCATATATTTT
TRBJ1-2 | few | NA | TRBV9 | CASNRGGGYGYTF | TGTGCCAGCAACCGTGGGGGGGGCTATGGCTACACCTTC
TRBJ2-7 | NA | TRBD1 | TRBV5-1 | CASRGTGTLYEQYF | TGCGCCAGCAGGGGGACAGGGACCCTCTACGAGCAGTACTTC
TRBJ2-6 | NA | NA | TRBV15 | CATSINRLSGANVLTF | TGTGCCACCAGCATAAACAGACTCTCTGGGGCCAACGTCCTGACTTTC
TRBJ2-7 | NA | TRBD1 | TRBV19 | CASSSTGLEQYF | TGTGCCAGTAGCTCGACAGGGCTCGAGCAGTACTTC
TRBJ1-1 | NA | NA | TRBV30 | CAWSSYRGEAFF | TGTGCCTGGTCGAGTTACCGAGGTGAGGCTTTCTTT
TRBJ1-3 | once | NA | TRBV2 | CASTRAVAASGNTIYF | TGTGCCAGCACCCGGGCGGTAGCAGCCTCTGGAAACACCATATATTTT
TRBJ2-1 | NA | TRBD1 | TRBV10-3 | CAISESDRAEQFF | TGTGCCATCAGTGAGTCGGACAGGGCTGAGCAGTTCTTC
TRBJ1-6 | NA | NA | TRBV30 | CAWGANSPLHF | TGTGCCTGGGGGGCAAATTCACCCCTCCACTTT
TRBJ1-2 | NA | TRBD1 | TRBV6-1 | CASSGDRGAHYGYTF | TGTGCCAGCAGTGGGGACAGGGGGGCACACTATGGCTACACCTTC
TRBJ1-1 | NA | NA | TRBV5-1 | CASMAGANTEAFF | TGCGCCAGCATGGCCGGAGCGAACACTGAAGCTTTCTTT
TRBJ2-5 | NA | NA | TRBV6-5 | CASSYSETQYF | TGTGCCAGCAGTTACTCAGAGACCCAGTACTTC
TRBJ1-1 | NA | TRBD1 | TRBV10-3 | CAIRNRQGTNTEAFF | TGTGCCATCAGAAACCGACAGGGGACGAACACTGAAGCTTTCTTT
TRBJ1-1 | NA | NA | TRBV6-1 | CASRNGVNTEAFF | TGTGCCAGCAGGAATGGGGTGAACACTGAAGCTTTCTTT
TRBJ2-7 | NA | TRBD1 | TRBV18 | CASSPVIGTAQATEQYF | TGTGCCAGCTCACCAGTTATAGGGACAGCACAGGCAACCGAGCAGTACTTC
TRBJ1-4 | NA | NA | TRBV10-1 | CASSRTWDLGNEKLFF | TGCGCCAGCAGTCGGACATGGGATCTGGGGAATGAAAAACTGTTTTTT
TRBJ2-7 | NA | NA | TRBV7-9 | CASSSIGGGEWYEQYF | TGTGCCAGCAGCTCAATCGGGGGCGGGGAGTGGTACGAGCAGTACTTC
TRBJ1-5 | NA | NA | TRBV30 | CAWSKGERQPQHF | TGTGCCTGGAGTAAGGGAGAGAGGCAGCCCCAGCATTTT
TRBJ2-7 | NA | NA | TRBV30 | CAWSRGHYEQYF | TGTGCCTGGAGTAGGGGTCACTACGAGCAGTACTTC
TRBJ2-1 | NA | NA | TRBV28 | CASRSWEGGRDEQFF | TGTGCCAGCAGATCGTGGGAGGGGGGGCGGGATGAGCAGTTCTTC
TRBJ1-3 | NA | TRBD1 | TRBV18 | CASSPGTGTSGNTIYF | TGTGCCAGCTCACCCGGGACAGGGACATCTGGAAACACCATATATTTT
TRBJ1-1 | NA | NA | TRBV10-3 | CAISEGFKEAFF | TGTGCCATCAGTGAGGGTTTTAAGGAAGCTTTCTTT
TRBJ1-2 | NA | NA | TRBV7-9 | CASSPPGGSYGYTF | TGTGCCAGCAGCCCACCGGGTGGCAGCTATGGCTACACCTTC
TRBJ1-2 | NA | NA | TRBV30 | CAWSSSYGYTF | TGTGCCTGGAGTAGTAGCTATGGCTACACCTTC
TRBJ2-7 | few | TRBD2 | TRBV6-4 | CASSQRGGYEQYF | TGTGCCAGCAGTCAGCGGGGGGGCTACGAGCAGTACTTC
TRBJ1-6 | NA | TRBD1 | TRBV10-3 | CAISERSGTGYNSPLHF | TGTGCCATCAGTGAGAGGAGTGGGACAGGGTATAATTCACCCCTCCACTTT
TRBJ2-7 | once | TRBD1 | TRBV7-2 | CASSPRDRVHEQYF | TGTGCCAGCAGCCCCAGGGACAGGGTGCACGAGCAGTACTTC
TRBJ1-5 | NA | NA | TRBV30 | CAWSYTGGNQPQHF | TGTGCCTGGAGTTATACTGGAGGAAATCAGCCCCAGCATTTT
TRBJ1-6 | NA | NA | TRBV5-1 | CASTDPTPGYNSPLHF | TGCGCCAGCACCGACCCGACCCCAGGGTATAATTCACCCCTCCACTTT
TRBJ2-5 | NA | NA | TRBV9 | CASSGRPGAPRETQYF | TGTGCCAGCAGCGGGAGACCAGGGGCGCCGCGGGAGACCCAGTACTTC
TRBJ1-1 | NA | NA | TRBV25-1 | CASSEGVNTEAFF | TGTGCCAGCAGTGAAGGGGTGAACACTGAAGCTTTCTTT
TRBJ2-7 | NA | TRBD1 | TRBV6-5 | CASTASGTGGYEQYF | TGTGCCAGCACCGCCTCAGGGACAGGGGGCTACGAGCAGTACTTC
TRBJ2-7 | few | NA | TRBV5-1 | CASSAAYEQYF | TGCGCCAGCAGCGCCGCATACGAGCAGTACTTC
TRBJ1-1 | NA | NA | TRBV6-1 | CASSETDRVNTEAFF | TGTGCCAGCAGTGAAACGGACAGAGTGAACACTGAAGCTTTCTTT
TRBJ2-3 | NA | NA | TRBV28 | CASSLGNPDTQYF | TGTGCCAGCAGTTTAGGAAACCCCGATACGCAGTATTTT
TRBJ1-5 | NA | TRBD1 | TRBV7-9 | CASSSTDRGRQPQHF | TGTGCCAGCAGCTCCACGGACAGGGGTCGTCAGCCCCAGCATTTT
TRBJ1-6 | NA | TRBD1 | TRBV5-5 | CASSLGQGDLGSPLHF | TGTGCCAGCAGCTTGGGGCAGGGGGACCTGGGATCACCCCTCCACTTT
TRBJ1-5 | NA | NA | TRBV12-2 | CASRLGHTGRSSNQPQHF | TGTGCAAGTCGCTTAGGCCATACAGGTCGGTCAAGCAATCAGCCCCAGCATTTT
TRBJ2-5 | NA | NA | TRBV5-6 | CASSFDHAQYF | TGTGCCAGCAGCTTTGACCATGCCCAGTACTTC
TRBJ2-3 | NA | NA | TRBV7-3 | CASSLQAGPDTQYF | TGTGCCAGCAGCTTACAGGCAGGCCCAGATACGCAGTATTTT
TRBJ2-5 | NA | NA | TRBV30 | CAWSVGTRQETQYF | TGTGCCTGGAGTGTCGGAACCCGCCAAGAGACCCAGTACTTC
TRBJ1-2 | NA | NA | TRBV6-6 | CASSYSTGYGYTF | TGTGCCAGCAGTTACTCGACGGGCTATGGCTACACCTTC
TRBJ1-6 | NA | NA | TRBV7-3 | CASSLQPGSSPLHF | TGTGCCAGCAGCTTACAGCCAGGGAGCTCACCCCTCCACTTT
TRBJ2-3 | NA | TRBD2 | TRBV19 | CASSIKAGGSTDTQYF | TGTGCCAGTAGTATTAAGGCGGGGGGGAGCACAGATACGCAGTATTTT
TRBJ1-6 | once | NA | TRBV30 | CAWRRLVNSPLHF | TGTGCCTGGAGGCGCTTAGTGAATTCACCCCTCCACTTT
TRBJ1-1 | NA | NA | TRBV5-1 | CASSLSSANTEAFF | TGCGCCAGCAGCTTGTCTTCGGCAAACACTGAAGCTTTCTTT
TRBJ2-7 | NA | NA | TRBV6-6 | CASSYSRRAAYEQYF | TGTGCCAGCAGTTACTCCCGCAGGGCTGCCTACGAGCAGTACTTC
TRBJ1-1 | NA | NA | TRBV15 | CATSRSKGMGTEAFF | TGTGCCACCAGCCGTTCGAAGGGGATGGGGACTGAAGCTTTCTTT
TRBJ1-2 | NA | TRBD1 | TRBV7-3 | CASSRYTDRALVNYGYTF | TGTGCCAGCAGCCGCTATACCGACAGGGCGCTCGTTAACTATGGCTACACCTTC
TRBJ2-7 | NA | TRBD2 | TRBV29-1 | CSYLGGYEQYF | TGCAGCTACTTGGGGGGGTACGAGCAGTACTTC
TRBJ2-5 | NA | NA | TRBV6-5 | CASNQGETQYF | TGTGCCAGCAATCAGGGAGAGACCCAGTACTTC